This T cell receptor beta chain stems from a study of shared clonotypes between healthy human individuals. Broader study findings: Compared with clonotypes that all four donors shared, non-shared clonotypes had lower generation probabilities.

Assay used: immunoSEQ multiplex PCR; TCRdb lists only in-frame clones, some missing. Among around 600,000 clones, 97% were seen once, and the ten largest hold 0.045% to 0.06%. Comment on this clone: Its antigen is not known.

Trimming pared 3 bases from V and 1 base from J, leaving 4 bases between. CDR3 length: 14 amino acids. CDR1 is MDHEN and CDR2 is SYDVKM in the germline V gene. This receptor was taken from a young woman in good health. The rearrangement joins TRBV28 to TRBJ2-6; no firm D call. The material sequenced was naive CD4+ T cells sorted from blood. Subset reported: CD45RA+ positively selected. CDR3 residues: CASSFLSGANVLTF. The CDR3 region has the DNA TGTGCCAGCAGTTTCCTGTCTGGGGCCAACGTCCTGACTTTC.